The clone carrying this T cell receptor beta chain was seen at least ten times. Its antigen remains unknown. CDR1 and CDR2 (germline): SGHDN, FVKESK. The CDR3 is 15 residues long. V lost 0 bases, J lost 5 bases, and 7 bases stayed unmatched. Donors were all healthy Caucasians. This sample was included in a study of identical twins. Study findings and constraints: Potential partial confounding of zero-insertion analyses by invariant MAIT and iNKT cells was noted. Cord blood's abundant beta clonotypes had fewer insertions, unlike memory repertoires.

TCRdb itself ran the 5' RACE reads through MiXCR, one entry per CDR3 protein. The sample lists around 670,000 distinct CDR3 sequences; approximately 6% were seen once. Sequencing was carried out using naive T cells sorted from blood. This chain uses TRBV14 with TRBJ2-7; 7 bases match TRBD2. This sequence originates from a man aged 18-30 years in good health. The CDR3 DNA is TGTGCCAGCAGCCAAGATGGGCGGGAGTGCGACGAGCAGTACGTC. Translating gives CASSQDGRECDEQYV.